Included here is one TCR beta chain sequence, with context. Its antigen remains unidentified. This record belongs to a study of T cells after yellow fever vaccination. Study overall: SMART-Seq v4 Ultra Low Input handled preparation of low-cell-number fractions. Notes on the study in general: Detected again after the booster were most primary-vaccination clones, at 96% CD4 and approximately 90% CD8. Some clonotypes were seen in both the CD4 and the CD8 compartments. These made up a small share and likely arose from convergent recombination.

Each CDR3 protein gets one entry after TCRdb re-called the 5' RACE reads with MiXCR. Of approximately 330,000 distinct CDR3 sequences in the sample, around 13% were seen once. The CDR3 loop spans 15 amino acids. The germline V gene encodes CDR1 SGHRS and CDR2 YFSETQ. Trimming cost V 0 bases and J 6 bases; bases outside gene matches: 3. The chain couples TRBV5-1 to TRBJ2-1; TRBD2 agrees at 10 bases. The source is a man in his late teens or twenties who received the YFV17D yellow fever vaccine. The source material was CD4+ T cells sorted from PBMCs, sampled 15 days after the yellow fever booster vaccination. The CDR3 DNA is TGCGCCAGCAGCTTGGAGCGGGGGGGCTTCAATGAGCAGTTCTTC. This translates into CASSLERGGFNEQFF.